The 16 T cell receptor beta chains given below trace back to one sample, sequenced in a study of esophageal squamous cell carcinoma under preoperative chemotherapy. Time point indicated: after preoperative PTX-NDP chemotherapy. Each CDR3 protein gets one entry after TCRdb re-called the PCR reads with MiXCR. Seen here are roughly 18,000 distinct CDR3 sequences, about 43% observed once, and the top ten hold roughly 30%. Sampling was done from a patient given preoperative chemotherapy. These receptor sequences come from a human donor with esophageal squamous cell carcinoma. The donor label of this sample is uncertain.

Note on this clonotype: Germline is not matched at one junction end, which may reflect a read error. The gene calls are TRBV11-2 and TRBJ2-3, with D perhaps being TRBD1 or TRBD2 (5 bases each). There are 16 residues in the CDR3. CDR1 and CDR2 from the germline V gene are SGHAT and FQNNGV. Here the CDR3 reads CASSASGLGATDTQYF. CDR3 nucleotides: TGTGCCAGCAGCGCCTCGGGGCTCGGCGCCACAGATACTCAGTATTTC.

The chain couples TRBV27 to TRBJ1-2; D gene uncertain. The ends were cut back, 5 bases at V and 2 bases at J, with 9 bases in the middle. The germline gives CDR1 MNHEY, CDR2 SMNVEV (reference sequence). The CDR3 runs 13 residues. This CDR3 reads CASSIDGNYGYTF. Written as DNA, the CDR3 is TGTGCCAGCAGTATAGACGGAAACTATGGCTACACCTTC.

With regard to this clonotype: The junction shows a germline mismatch at one end, possibly a read error. CDR3 DNA sequence: TGTGCCTGTACCTCCGGCCGTGCCAAAAAGATTCAGTACTTC. Translating gives CACTSGRAKKIQYF. The chain joins TRBV12-3 or TRBV12-4 to TRBJ2-4; the D is unclear. The length of the CDR3 is 14 residues.

This clonotype has more than one count but fewer than ten. The V and J genes are TRBV12-5 and TRBJ2-1; D is possibly TRBD2 (6 bases). The DNA end is a closer match to TRBJ2-7, so the J assignment may be wrong. This CDR3 has 18 amino acids. Per germline, CDR1 LGHNT and CDR2 FRNRAP. CDR3: CASGLPDSAGGIPHEQYF. The CDR3 nucleotides read TGTGCTAGTGGTTTGCCAGACAGCGCGGGCGGGATCCCTCACGAGCAGTACTTC.

As regards this clonotype: This may come from a read error, since a much larger clone is one base off. CDR3 amino acids: CASSSMGQVGGTYEQYF. CDR3 bases: TGTGCCAGCTCATCGATGGGACAGGTGGGGGGTACCTACGAGCAGTACTTC. The chain links TRBV18 to TRBJ2-5; 8 nucleotides agree with TRBD1. Judging by the DNA end, TRBJ2-7 fits better; the J call may be wrong. The CDR3 has 17 amino acids. Looked up from germline, CDR1 is KGHSH and CDR2 is LQKENI.

The chain is built from TRBV27 and TRBJ1-2; no clear D. Trimming removed 4 bases at V and 1 base at J, with 7 bases between. The CDR3 runs 13 residues. CDR1 and CDR2 (germline): MNHEY, SMNVEV (reference sequence). CDR3 sequence reads: CASSSAFNYGYTF. The CDR3, as DNA: TGTGCCAGCAGTTCCGCGTTTAACTATGGCTACACCTTC.

Only a few counts were recorded for this clonotype. The chain has TRBV7-3 and TRBJ2-2, with TRBD2 as a possible D gene (5 bases). This CDR3 region has 11 residues. The germline V and J ends were trimmed by 6 bases and 7 bases, with 6 bases remaining between them. Germline V gene data show CDR1 as SGHTA and CDR2 as FQGTGA. The CDR3 DNA reads as TGTGCCAGCAGTGAGGGCGGGGAGCTGTTTTTT. This translates into CASSEGGELFF.

J is TRBJ1-5 and V is TRBV5-6; D is uncertain. The V gene's germline CDR1 is SGHDT and CDR2 YYEEEE. Trimming pared 0 bases from V and 6 bases from J, leaving 7 bases between. CDR3 size: 13 residues. CDR3 loop: CASSLGGGQPQHF. The CDR3 DNA is TGTGCCAGCAGCTTGGGGGGTGGTCAGCCCCAGCATTTT.

The rearrangement links TRBV24-1 to TRBJ1-1, with TRBD1 matching 7 bases. V trimming: 7 bases; J trimming: 3 bases; junction bases outside the gene matches: 4. CDR3 length: 13 amino acids. Germline values: CDR1 KGHDR, CDR2 SFDVKD. CDR3 coding DNA: TGTGCCACCAGGGAGGGGGCGTACACTGAAGCTTTCTTT. As protein: CATREGAYTEAFF.

V and J are TRBV7-2 and TRBJ2-6; 7 bases map to TRBD1. Germline V gives CDR1 SGHTA, CDR2 FQGNSA. The CDR3 spans 17 residues. With 5 bases clipped from V and 0 bases from J, the junction kept 7 bases outside the gene matches. The CDR3 loop is CASSQTGTVSGANVLTF. DNA for the CDR3: TGTGCCAGCAGCCAAACAGGGACAGTCTCTGGGGCCAACGTCCTGACTTTC.

The sample holds many counts of this clonotype. The chain links TRBV11-3 to TRBJ2-1; D remains unclear. Germline values: CDR1 SGHNT, CDR2 YENEEA. V was shortened by 1 base and J by 10 bases, with 11 bases between the two germline ends. The CDR3 runs 13 residues. CDR3 DNA: TGTGCCAGCAGCTTAGCCGAAACCTACGAGCAGTTCTTC. Its translation: CASSLAETYEQFF.

This clonotype is labeled medium-sized. The J gene is TRBJ2-1, the V gene TRBV11-3; no clear D. The CDR3 spans 13 residues. The germline gives CDR1 SGHNT, CDR2 YENEEA. Trimming took off 5 bases at V and 6 bases at J, with 11 bases between the two ends. The DNA of the CDR3 is TGTGCCAGCAGCCTACCGGCGATCAATGAGCAGTTCTTC. It encodes CASSLPAINEQFF.

This clonotype was seen a few times. The chain is built from TRBV11-2 and TRBJ2-3, with a tentative D call TRBD2 (6 bases). The tail of the sequence fits TRBJ2-7 better, so the J call may be wrong. The CDR3 totals 16 residues. Looked up from germline, CDR1 is SGHAT and CDR2 is FQNNGV. The CDR3 nucleotides are TGTGCCAGCAGCCCCTCGGGGGTCGGAGCCAAAGACATGCAGTACTTC. This gives the protein CASSPSGVGAKDMQYF.

Regarding this clonotype: The junction does not match germline at one end; this may be a read error. This chain links TRBV10-1 with TRBJ2-3, with 12 bases identical to TRBD2. Germline V gene lookup returns CDR1 WNHNN and CDR2 SYGVQD (reference sequence). The CDR3 loop spans 16 amino acids. The CDR3 here is CASRGTSGRTTDTQYF. CDR3 nucleotide sequence: TGCGCCAGCAGGGGTACTAGCGGGAGGACCACAGATACCCAGTATTTT.

This chain connects TRBV5-6 to TRBJ1-5; D unresolved. This CDR3 has 15 residues. CDR1 and CDR2 (germline): SGHDT, YYEEEE. V lost 4 bases and J lost 0, with 11 bases in between. This chain's CDR3 is CASSDSPGSNQPQHF. CDR3 DNA: TGTGCCAGCAGCGATTCTCCGGGTAGCAATCAGCCCCAGCATTTT.

This clonotype was picked up many times. The V call is TRBV7-2, the J call TRBJ2-2; 10 nucleotides agree with TRBD2. Trimming removed 2 bases from V and 3 bases from J; junction bases left unmatched: 0. In germline, CDR1 is SGHTA, CDR2 FQGNSA. There are 15 residues in the CDR3. CDR3 sequence: CASSLLAGDTGELFF. The DNA of the CDR3 is TGTGCCAGCAGCTTACTAGCGGGAGACACCGGGGAGCTGTTTTTT.